This record covers a single TCR beta chain. Antigen unknown. CD4+ T cell isolation took place after 10 days of culture. IL-2 medium was substituted for half the medium on days 3 and 7. Germline V CDR1 and CDR2: SGHTS, YDEGEE. Between the trimmed V and J ends, which lost 3 bases and 2 bases, there was a span of 13 bases. CDR3 length: 15 residues. Only in-frame clones appear in the TCRdb table, and some are missing; sequencing was by immunoSEQ multiplex PCR. The sample has about 66,000 clones; under 80% are singletons. This record belongs to a study of vaccination effects on CD4 cells after COVID-19. The source material was CD4+ T cells from PBMCs cultured without peptide, sampled before COVID-19 vaccination. This chain joins TRBV5-8 and TRBJ2-3; D might be TRBD2 (5 bases). The sequence was collected from a human donor who had a prior SARS-CoV-2 infection. DNA of the CDR3: TGTGCCAGCAGCTCGTGGGGAGACTACACAGATACGCAGTATTTT. Encoded protein: CASSSWGDYTDTQYF.